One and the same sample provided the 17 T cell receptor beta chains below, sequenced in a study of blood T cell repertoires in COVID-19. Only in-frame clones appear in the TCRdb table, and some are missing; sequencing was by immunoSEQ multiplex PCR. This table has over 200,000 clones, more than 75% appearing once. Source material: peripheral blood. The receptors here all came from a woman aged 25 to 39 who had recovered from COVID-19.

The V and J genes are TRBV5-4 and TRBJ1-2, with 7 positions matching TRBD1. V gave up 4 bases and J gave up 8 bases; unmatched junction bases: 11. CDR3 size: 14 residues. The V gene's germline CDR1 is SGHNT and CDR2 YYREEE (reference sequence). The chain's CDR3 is CASSTAGQLRGYTF. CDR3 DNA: TGTGCCAGCAGCACCGCGGGACAGCTAAGGGGCTACACCTTC.

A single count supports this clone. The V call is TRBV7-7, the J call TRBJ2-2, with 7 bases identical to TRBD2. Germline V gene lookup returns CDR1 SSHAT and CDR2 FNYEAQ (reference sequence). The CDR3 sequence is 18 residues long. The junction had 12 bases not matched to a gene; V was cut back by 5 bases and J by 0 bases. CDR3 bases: TGTGCCAGCAGCCCGAAAGGGGCAGGACTAGCGAACACCGGGGAGCTGTTTTTT. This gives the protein CASSPKGAGLANTGELFF.

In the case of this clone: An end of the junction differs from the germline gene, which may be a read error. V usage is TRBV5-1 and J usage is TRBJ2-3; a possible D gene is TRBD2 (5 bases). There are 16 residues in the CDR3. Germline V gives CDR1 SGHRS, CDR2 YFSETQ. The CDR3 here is CASSLQPSQTTDTQNF. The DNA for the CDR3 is TGCGCCAGCAGCTTGCAGCCTAGCCAAACCACAGATACGCAGAATTTT.

CDR3 nucleotides: TGCAGTGCTAGTCCAGGGGGCTTACAAGAGACCCAGTACTTC. Its translation is CSASPGGLQETQYF. The chain joins TRBV20-1 to TRBJ2-5; 8 bases fit TRBD1. Per the germline V gene, CDR1 is DFQATT and CDR2 is SNEGSKA (reference sequence). This CDR3 has 14 residues. Trimming at V came to 3 bases and at J to 2 bases, leaving 5 bases not matched to a gene.

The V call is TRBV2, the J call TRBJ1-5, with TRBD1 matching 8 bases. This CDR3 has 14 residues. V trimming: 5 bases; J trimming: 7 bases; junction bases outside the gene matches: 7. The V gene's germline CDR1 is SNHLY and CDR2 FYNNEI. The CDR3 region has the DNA TGTGCCAGCAGTAACACAGGGGGTAGACAGCCCCAGCATTTT. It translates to CASSNTGGRQPQHF.

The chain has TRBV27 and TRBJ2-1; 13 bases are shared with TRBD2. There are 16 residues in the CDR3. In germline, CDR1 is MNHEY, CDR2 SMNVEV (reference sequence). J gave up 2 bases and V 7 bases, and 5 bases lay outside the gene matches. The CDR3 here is CASTLLAGGTYNEQFF. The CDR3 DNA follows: TGTGCCAGCACCCTACTAGCGGGGGGGACCTACAATGAGCAGTTCTTC.

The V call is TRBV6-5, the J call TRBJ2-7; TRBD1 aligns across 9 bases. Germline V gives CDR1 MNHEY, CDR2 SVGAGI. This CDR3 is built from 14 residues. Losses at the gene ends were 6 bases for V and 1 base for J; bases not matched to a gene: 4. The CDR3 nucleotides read TGTGCCAGCAGCCGACAGGGGGGGTCCTACGAGCAGTACTTC. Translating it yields CASSRQGGSYEQYF.

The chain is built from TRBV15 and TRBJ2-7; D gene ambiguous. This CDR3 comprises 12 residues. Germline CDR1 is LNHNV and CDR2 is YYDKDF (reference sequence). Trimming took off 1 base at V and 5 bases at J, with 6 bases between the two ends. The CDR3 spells CATSRVSDEQYF. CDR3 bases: TGTGCCACCAGCAGAGTGAGTGACGAGCAGTACTTC.

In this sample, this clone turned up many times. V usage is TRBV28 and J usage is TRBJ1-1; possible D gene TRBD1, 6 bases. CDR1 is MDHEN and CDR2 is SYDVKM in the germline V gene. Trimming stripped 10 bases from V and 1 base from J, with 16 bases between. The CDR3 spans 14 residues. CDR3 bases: TGTGCCAACCAACCAGGGGCGGGGAACACTGAAGCTTTCTTT. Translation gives CANQPGAGNTEAFF.

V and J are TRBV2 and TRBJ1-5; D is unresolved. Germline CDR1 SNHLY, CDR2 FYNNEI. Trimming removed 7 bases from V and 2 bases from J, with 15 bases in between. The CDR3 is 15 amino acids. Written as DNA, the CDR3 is TGTGCCAGCAAATCCCGGGAGGGTGGCAATCAGCCCCAGCATTTT. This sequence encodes CASKSREGGNQPQHF.

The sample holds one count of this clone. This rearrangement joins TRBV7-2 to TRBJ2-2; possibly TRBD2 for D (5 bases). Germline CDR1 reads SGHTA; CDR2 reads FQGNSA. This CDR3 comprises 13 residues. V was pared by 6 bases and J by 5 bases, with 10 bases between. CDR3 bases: TGTGCCAGCAGGCGGACTCTAACCGGGGAGCTGTTTTTT. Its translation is CASRRTLTGELFF.

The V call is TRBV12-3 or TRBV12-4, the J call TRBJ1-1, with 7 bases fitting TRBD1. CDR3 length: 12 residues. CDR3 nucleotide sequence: TGTGCTGCAGGGGGGAAGGAAACTGAAGCTTTCTTT. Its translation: CAAGGKETEAFF.

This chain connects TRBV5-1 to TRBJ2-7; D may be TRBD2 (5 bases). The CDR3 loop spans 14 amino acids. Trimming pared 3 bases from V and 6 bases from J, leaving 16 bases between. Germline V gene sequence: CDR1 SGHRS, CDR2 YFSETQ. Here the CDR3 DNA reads TGCGCCAGCAGCTCAATGTCCGGTGCGGGCGAGCAGTACTTC. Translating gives CASSSMSGAGEQYF.

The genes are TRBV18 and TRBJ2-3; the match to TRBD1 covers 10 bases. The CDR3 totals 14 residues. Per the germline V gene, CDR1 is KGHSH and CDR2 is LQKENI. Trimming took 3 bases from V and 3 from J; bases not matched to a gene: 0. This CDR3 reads CASSPGQGTDTQYF. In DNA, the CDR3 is TGTGCCAGCTCACCGGGACAGGGGACAGATACGCAGTATTTT.

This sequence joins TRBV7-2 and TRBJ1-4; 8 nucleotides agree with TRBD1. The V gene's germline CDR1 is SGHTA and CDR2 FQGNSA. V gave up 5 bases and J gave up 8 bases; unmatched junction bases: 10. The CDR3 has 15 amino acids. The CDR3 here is CASSVNRGTGEKLFF. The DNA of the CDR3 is TGTGCCAGCAGCGTCAACAGGGGGACGGGCGAAAAACTGTTTTTT.

Here the CDR3 reads CAATRDNYEQYF. CDR3 coding DNA: TGTGCCGCGACCAGGGACAACTACGAGCAGTACTTC. The chain carries TRBV2 and TRBJ2-7, with D perhaps TRBD1 (6 bases). V dropped 11 bases and J dropped 3 bases, with 14 bases sitting between them. The CDR3 totals 12 residues. Germline assignment: CDR1 SNHLY and CDR2 FYNNEI.

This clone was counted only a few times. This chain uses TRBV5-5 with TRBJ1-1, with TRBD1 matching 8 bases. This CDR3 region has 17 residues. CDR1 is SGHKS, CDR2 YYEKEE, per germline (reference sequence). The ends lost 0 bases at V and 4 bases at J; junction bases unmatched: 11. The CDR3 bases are TGTGCCAGCAGCTTGGGGGGACAGGATCCTAAGGGCACTGAAGCTTTCTTT. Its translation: CASSLGGQDPKGTEAFF.